The next 32 T cell receptor beta chains were all read from a single sample in a study of radiotherapy plus CTLA-4 blockade in lung cancer (dated by TCRdb to the late 2010s). Library construction relied on the immunoSEQ multiplex PCR assay. The clones in this table, taken by TCRdb from immuneACCESS, are in-frame only. Not every clone is retained; where verified, under half of the shortfall comes from an unresolved V gene, and the cause of the rest is unknown. This sample is represented by approximately 32,000 clones; around 70% of them were singletons. The ten most abundant clones make up more than 3.5% of the sample. The sequencing used peripheral blood, collected from a patient treated with radiotherapy plus ipilimumab. The receptors were gathered from a human donor with non-small cell lung cancer who had stable disease on radiotherapy plus ipilimumab.

The chain has TRBV7-9 and TRBJ1-5; D is unresolved. The ends were cut back, 1 base at V and 4 bases at J, with 5 bases in the middle. The germline V gene has CDR1 SEHNR and CDR2 FQNEAQ (reference sequence). The CDR3 spans 13 residues. The chain's CDR3 is CASSLVENQPQHF. The CDR3 region has the DNA TGTGCCAGCAGCTTAGTCGAGAATCAGCCCCAGCATTTT. The full variable domain, completed using reference TRBV7-9 and TRBJ1-5, is DTGVSQNPRHKITKRGQNVTFRCDPISEHNRLYWYRQTLGQGPEFLTYFQNEAQLEKSRLLSDRFSAERPKGSFSTLEIQRTEQGDSAMYLCASSLVENQPQHFGDGTRLSIL.

The V gene is TRBV7-8, the J gene TRBJ2-3; tentatively, D is TRBD2 (6 bases). This CDR3 is built from 19 residues. Trimming removed 2 bases at V and 0 bases at J, with 21 bases between. Germline values: CDR1 SGHVS, CDR2 FQNEAQ. The CDR3 here is CASSLYRRGGGRSTDTQYF. The CDR3 nucleotides read TGTGCCAGCAGCTTATATCGGAGGGGTGGTGGGCGGAGCACAGATACGCAGTATTTT.

The rearrangement joins TRBV6-5 to TRBJ2-2; 8 positions agree with TRBD2. The J segment lost 6 bases and the V segment lost 0 bases, leaving 0 bases of the junction unmatched. The CDR3 has 14 amino acids. Germline V gives CDR1 MNHEY, CDR2 SVGAGI. CDR3 in DNA: TGTGCCAGCAGTTACTCGGGACTAGCCGGGGAGCTGTTTTTT. Translated, it gives CASSYSGLAGELFF.

The rearrangement joins TRBV7-8 to TRBJ2-1; the D is unclear. Germline CDR1 SGHVS, CDR2 FQNEAQ. The CDR3 contains 14 residues. Trimming cost V 6 bases and J 10 bases, with 19 bases left between them. The CDR3 is CASSHGLGFGEQFF. The CDR3 DNA reads TGTGCCAGCAGTCACGGCCTGGGTTTCGGCGAGCAGTTCTTC.

A word on this clone: Other DNA sequences in this specimen translate into the identical CDR3. The rearrangement joins TRBV28 to TRBJ2-7, with D possibly matching TRBD2 (7 bases). The germline V and J ends were trimmed by 5 bases and 3 bases, with 11 bases remaining between them. Germline CDR1 MDHEN, CDR2 SYDVKM. The CDR3 runs to 13 residues. The CDR3 DNA reads as TGTGCCAGCAGTCTAGCGGACAGCTACGAGCAGTACTTC. It yields the protein CASSLADSYEQYF.

The gene calls are TRBV5-5 and TRBJ2-7; D remains ambiguous. CDR1 and CDR2 (germline): SGHKS, YYEKEE (reference sequence). CDR3 length: 12 residues. Trimming took off 5 bases at V and 3 bases at J, with 9 bases between the two ends. In DNA, the CDR3 is TGTGCCAGCAGTTTGACCATCTACGAGCAGTACTTC. This gives the protein CASSLTIYEQYF.

The gene calls are TRBV28 and TRBJ1-1; maybe TRBD1 (6 bases). The germline CDR1 and CDR2 sequences are MDHEN and SYDVKM. This CDR3 has 11 residues. V lost 11 bases to trimming and J lost 8 bases, with 15 bases between them. CDR3 sequence reads: CAGGGLLEAFF. CDR3 nucleotide sequence: TGTGCCGGAGGGGGGCTGTTGGAAGCTTTCTTT. Supplemented by reference TRBV28 and TRBJ1-1, the full variable domain reads DVKVTQSSRYLVKRTGEKVFLECVQDMDHENMFWYRQDPGLGLRLIYFSYDVKMKEKGDIPEGYSVSREKKERFSLILESASTNQTSMYLCAGGGLLEAFFGQGTRLTVV.

V gene TRBV7-2 combines with J gene TRBJ2-2, with 14 nucleotides matching TRBD2. This CDR3 has 19 residues. Germline-derived CDR1 and CDR2 are SGHTA and FQGNSA. J gave up 3 bases and V 5 bases, and 11 bases lay outside the gene matches. In DNA, the CDR3 is TGTGCCAGCAGCGGATCGGGACTAGCGGGAGTTCCGCACACCGGGGAGCTGTTTTTT. Translation gives CASSGSGLAGVPHTGELFF.

With regard to this clone: This CDR3 is also generated by other DNA sequences in the sample. V is TRBV6-5 and J is TRBJ1-3, with D unclear. Looked up from germline, CDR1 is MNHEY and CDR2 is SVGAGI. The V and J ends lost 3 bases and 0 bases respectively, with 6 bases between them. The CDR3 has 14 residues. Written as DNA, the CDR3 is TGTGCCAGCAGTTATTCCCACTCTGGAAACACCATATATTTT. This translates into CASSYSHSGNTIYF.

V is TRBV6-1 and J is TRBJ2-5; D gene unclear. Deletions cut 2 bases from V and 0 bases from J, with 10 bases between. The CDR3 covers 15 residues. Germline CDR1 reads MNHNS; CDR2 reads SASEGT. The CDR3 loop reads CASSEIGSNQETQYF. The CDR3 DNA is TGTGCCAGCAGTGAAATAGGCAGCAACCAAGAGACCCAGTACTTC.

This clone showed up just a few times. The chain recombines TRBV5-1 with TRBJ2-1; 8 bases match TRBD2. In germline, CDR1 is SGHRS, CDR2 YFSETQ. The CDR3 is made up of 15 amino acids. The trim removed 0 bases at V and 6 bases at J, leaving 5 bases unmatched. The CDR3 nucleotides read TGCGCCAGCAGCTTGGCAGCGGGAGTTAGCAATGAGCAGTTCTTC. Translated: CASSLAAGVSNEQFF.

This chain links TRBV7-2 with TRBJ1-3; no reliable D call. V gave up 5 bases and J gave up 0 bases, with 14 bases separating them. The CDR3 has 16 residues. Looked up from germline, CDR1 is SGHTA and CDR2 is FQGNSA. CDR3 in DNA: TGTGCCAGCAGCCCCCCTGGTAGCTTCTCTGGAAACACCATATATTTT. It specifies CASSPPGSFSGNTIYF. Full variable domain (rest looked up from reference TRBV7-2 and TRBJ1-3): GAGVSQSPSNKVTEKGKDVELRCDPISGHTALYWYRQSLGQGLEFLIYFQGNSAPDKSGLPSDRFSAERTGGSVSTLTIQRTQQEDSAVYLCASSPPGSFSGNTIYFGEGSWLTVV.

The chain couples TRBV2 to TRBJ2-5, with a possible D match to TRBD1 (6 bases). CDR3 size: 14 residues. The germline gives CDR1 SNHLY, CDR2 FYNNEI. The ends were cut back, 5 bases at V and 1 base at J, with 11 bases in the middle. The CDR3 reads CASSSRTAQETQYF. CDR3 in DNA: TGTGCCAGCAGTTCCCGGACAGCCCAAGAGACCCAGTACTTC. The entire variable domain, with the rest obtained from reference TRBV2 and TRBJ2-5, is as follows: EPEVTQTPSHQVTQMGQEVILRCVPISNHLYFYWYRQILGQKVEFLVSFYNNEISEKSEIFDDQFSVERPDGSNFTLKIRSTKLEDSAMYFCASSSRTAQETQYFGPGTRLLVL.

This clone showed up just a few times. The chain recombines TRBV10-2 with TRBJ2-7; D unclear. The CDR3 is 12 residues long. Trimming left V 2 bases short and J 1 base short, with 3 bases between. Germline V lookup: CDR1 WSHSY, CDR2 SAAADI. The CDR3 reads CASSEKSYEQYF. In DNA, the CDR3 is TGCGCCAGCAGTGAGAAATCCTACGAGCAGTACTTC.

This clone was counted a single time. The chain joins TRBV13 to TRBJ2-7, with TRBD2 as a possible D gene (6 bases). Germline V gene lookup returns CDR1 PRHDT and CDR2 FYEKMQ (reference sequence). The CDR3 loop spans 14 amino acids. Trimming took 5 bases from V and 0 from J, leaving 11 bases between them. As DNA, the CDR3 is TGTGCCAGCAGCACATCTAGCGCCTCCTACGAGCAGTACTTC. This encodes CASSTSSASYEQYF.

The chain combines TRBV27 with TRBJ2-5, with TRBD2 as a possible D gene (6 bases). The V end was cut by 6 bases, the J end by 2 bases, with 10 bases between. The CDR3 is 13 amino acids. CDR1 is MNHEY, CDR2 SMNVEV, per germline (reference sequence). The CDR3 DNA follows: TGTGCCAGCAGCCGACTAGGACAAGAGACCCAGTACTTC. Protein product: CASSRLGQETQYF.

The table lists this clone with a few counts. The genes are TRBV13 and TRBJ1-2; D unclear. Trimming stripped 3 bases from V and 6 bases from J, with 8 bases between. The CDR3 extends over 12 amino acids. Germline loops: CDR1 PRHDT, CDR2 FYEKMQ (reference sequence). As DNA, the CDR3 is TGTGCCAGCAGCTTCACAGTGGATGGCTACACCTTC. Protein sequence: CASSFTVDGYTF.

This clone has a handful of counts. The J gene is TRBJ2-3, the V gene TRBV11-3; 7 bases align to TRBD2. V lost 2 bases, J lost 2 bases, and 7 bases stayed unmatched. CDR1 and CDR2 from the germline V gene are SGHNT and YENEEA. The CDR3 extends over 16 amino acids. CDR3 bases: TGTGCCAGCAGCTTAAAGAAGCGGGGACCCACAGATACGCAGTATTTT. This translates into CASSLKKRGPTDTQYF. The full variable domain, its missing parts supplied by reference TRBV11-3 and TRBJ2-3, is EAGVVQSPRYKIIEKKQPVAFWCNPISGHNTLYWYLQNLGQGPELLIRYENEEAVDDSQLPKDRFSAERLKGVDSTLKIQPAELGDSAVYLCASSLKKRGPTDTQYFGPGTRLTVL.

The chain couples TRBV9 to TRBJ2-3; no clear D gene. Germline lookup yields CDR1 SGDLS and CDR2 YYNGEE. Trimming took off 2 bases at V and 3 bases at J, with 7 bases between the two ends. The CDR3 sequence is 13 residues long. The CDR3 DNA sequence: TGTGCCAGCAGCGTTCTGTCGACAGATACGCAGTATTTT. Translating it yields CASSVLSTDTQYF.

This clone was counted between two and nine times. The chain is built from TRBV11-2 and TRBJ2-7; D may be TRBD2 (5 bases). The CDR3 consists of 14 residues. CDR1 is SGHAT, CDR2 FQNNGV, per germline. The V and J ends lost 4 bases and 2 bases respectively, with 12 bases between them. The CDR3 DNA sequence: TGTGCCAGCAGCTACCCCGGCGGGCCCTACGAGCAGTACTTC. This gives the protein CASSYPGGPYEQYF. Filled out from reference TRBV11-2 and TRBJ2-7, the complete variable domain reads EAGVAQSPRYKIIEKRQSVAFWCNPISGHATLYWYQQILGQGPKLLIQFQNNGVVDDSQLPKDRFSAERLKGVDSTLKIQPAKLEDSAVYLCASSYPGGPYEQYFGPGTRLTVT.

The rearrangement links TRBV6-1 to TRBJ2-5; 7 bases align to TRBD1. The length of the CDR3 is 14 residues. CDR1 MNHNS and CDR2 SASEGT come from the germline V gene. The trim removed 7 bases at V and 5 bases at J, leaving 10 bases unmatched. CDR3 nucleotide sequence: TGTGCCAGCATGGAGACAGGGTGGCGGGAGACCCAGTACTTC. This sequence encodes CASMETGWRETQYF.

The chain combines TRBV27 with TRBJ1-5; D may be TRBD1 (6 bases). Trimming removed 5 bases from V and 3 bases from J, with 20 bases in between. CDR1 is MNHEY, CDR2 SMNVEV, per germline (reference sequence). The CDR3 has 17 amino acids. In DNA, the CDR3 is TGTGCCAGCAGTACCCTTGGGACAAGCCCGCCCAATCAGCCCCAGCATTTT. As protein: CASSTLGTSPPNQPQHF.

The V and J genes are TRBV5-5 and TRBJ2-7; weak D call: TRBD1 (6 bases). Germline CDR1 reads SGHKS; CDR2 reads YYEKEE (reference sequence). Trimming stripped 1 base from V and 1 base from J, with 9 bases between. The CDR3 length is 14 residues. This chain's CDR3 is CASSLTGWSYEQYF. The DNA of the CDR3 is TGTGCCAGCAGCTTGACAGGGTGGTCCTACGAGCAGTACTTC.

The V call is TRBV7-2, the J call TRBJ2-2; D not certain. CDR3 size: 14 residues. V lost 5 bases and J 6 bases, leaving 13 bases between the germline ends. Germline assignment: CDR1 SGHTA and CDR2 FQGNSA. CDR3 protein: CASSRDTIAGELFF. As DNA, the CDR3 is TGTGCCAGCAGCCGTGACACTATCGCCGGGGAGCTGTTTTTT.

This clone is medium-sized. V usage is TRBV16 and J usage is TRBJ2-1; 7 nucleotides line up with TRBD2. V lost 0 bases and J lost 4; bases outside the gene matches: 9. The CDR3 extends over 17 amino acids. Germline CDR1 KGHSY, CDR2 FQNENV. The CDR3 region is CASSQSQASGDYNEQFF. In DNA, the CDR3 is TGTGCCAGCAGCCAATCGCAAGCTAGCGGAGATTACAATGAGCAGTTCTTC.

The chain combines TRBV19 with TRBJ2-1; D is possibly TRBD2 (5 bases). CDR1 is LNHDA and CDR2 is SQIVND in the germline V gene (reference sequence). CDR3 length equals 14 residues. Trimming removed 3 bases at V and 4 bases at J, with 10 bases between. The chain's CDR3 is CASSMAGAYNEQFF. CDR3 in DNA: TGTGCCAGTAGTATGGCGGGCGCTTACAATGAGCAGTTCTTC.

This rearrangement joins TRBV5-8 to TRBJ2-5, with D uncertain. The CDR3 has 10 residues. CDR1 SGHTS and CDR2 YDEGEE come from the germline V gene. The V end lost 7 bases, the J end lost 7 bases, and 8 bases lay between the germline ends. CDR3 coding DNA: TGTGCCAGCCCTAAGGGGACCCAGTACTTC. It yields the protein CASPKGTQYF.

In the case of this clone: A read error may be the cause here, since a much bigger clone is one base away. The rearrangement links TRBV2 to TRBJ2-7; D is unresolved. Trimming removed 8 bases at V and 10 bases at J, with 27 bases between. Germline CDR1 reads SNHLY; CDR2 reads FYNNEI. The CDR3 is 15 residues long. For the CDR3, the DNA is TGTGCCAGCGGATTGGGTGGGGTGGTTCAGAAAACCCAGTACTTC. Translation: CASGLGGVVQKTQYF.

In its sample, this clone is medium-sized. The rearrangement links TRBV19 to TRBJ1-3; D is unclear. This CDR3 spans 18 amino acids. Germline CDR1 and CDR2: LNHDA and SQIVND (reference sequence). V lost 1 base to trimming and J lost 0 bases, with 16 bases between them. The CDR3: CASSIGVPSSPSGNTIYF. DNA for the CDR3: TGTGCCAGTAGTATAGGAGTTCCCAGCAGCCCCTCTGGAAACACCATATATTTT.

The chain combines TRBV5-4 with TRBJ2-5, with TRBD2 matching 7 bases. Germline V gene sequence: CDR1 SGHNT, CDR2 YYREEE (reference sequence). Trimming removed 4 bases from V and 1 base from J; junction bases left unmatched: 7. The CDR3 has 15 residues. The CDR3 sequence: CASSREAGLQETQYF. CDR3 in DNA: TGTGCCAGCAGCAGGGAAGCGGGGCTCCAAGAGACCCAGTACTTC.

The chain recombines TRBV6-6 with TRBJ2-1, with 13 bases fitting TRBD2. Germline-derived CDR1 and CDR2 are MNHNY and SVGAGI (reference sequence). J lost 8 bases, V lost 4 bases, and 2 bases had no gene match. This CDR3 region has 14 residues. The CDR3, as DNA: TGTGCCAGCAGTTGGACTAGCGGGGGTGATGAGCAGTTCTTC. Translation gives CASSWTSGGDEQFF.

The rearrangement uses TRBV7-6 and TRBJ2-1; 10 bases align to TRBD2. The CDR3 is made up of 13 amino acids. The V gene end was trimmed by 2 bases and the J gene end by 11 bases; junction bases not matched to a gene: 3. Germline loops: CDR1 SGHVS, CDR2 FNYEAQ. The CDR3 loop reads CASSLFSGGQQFF. The CDR3 nucleotides read TGTGCCAGCAGCTTATTTAGCGGGGGGCAGCAGTTCTTC.